This entry lists 5 T cell receptor beta chains sequenced from one sample in a study of identical twins. A single record per CDR3 protein comes from TCRdb applying MiXCR to the 5' RACE reads. The sample contains 450,000 or so distinct CDR3 sequences, roughly an eighth of which appear only once. The same data also went into a second study, on yellow fever vaccine responses in identical twins.

The sequenced sample was CD4+ T cells sorted from blood. These receptor sequences come from a woman aged 18-29 years in good health.

CDR3 in amino acids: CSVGVQGHTEAFF. As DNA, the CDR3 is TGCAGCGTTGGGGTGCAGGGCCACACTGAAGCTTTCTTT. J is TRBJ1-1 and V is TRBV29-1; D perhaps matches TRBD1 (5 bases). V lost 4 bases and J 3 bases, leaving 12 bases between the germline ends. The CDR3 loop spans 13 amino acids. Germline assignment: CDR1 SQVTM and CDR2 ANQGSEA.

Only a few counts were recorded for this clonotype. The V gene is TRBV20-1, the J gene TRBJ2-3; weak D call: TRBD2 (7 bases). CDR1 DFQATT and CDR2 SNEGSKA come from the germline V gene (reference sequence). The CDR3 extends over 14 amino acids. This CDR3 is CRYREGESTDTQYF. DNA of the CDR3: TGCAGATACAGGGAGGGCGAAAGCACAGATACGCAGTATTTT.

With respect to this clonotype: It may be a read error: a sequence one base away is much more abundant. The V call is TRBV28, the J call TRBJ2-1; TRBD2 matches at 8 bases. From germline, CDR1 is MDHEN and CDR2 SYDVKM. The CDR3 runs to 16 residues. CDR3 in DNA: TGTGCCAGCAGTCCCAGCGGGAGCCCATCCTACAATGAGCAGGTCTTC. Encoded protein: CASSPSGSPSYNEQVF.

The V call is TRBV28, the J call TRBJ2-5; TRBD2 matches 8 bases. V shed 3 bases and J 2 bases; nucleotides not matched to a gene: 5. The CDR3 is 15 amino acids. The germline V gene encodes CDR1 MDHEN and CDR2 SYDVKM. The CDR3 reads CASSFSGEAQETQYF. DNA for the CDR3: TGTGCCAGCAGTTTTAGCGGGGAGGCACAAGAGACCCAGTACTTC.

This clonotype was recorded only once. The V and J genes are TRBV28 and TRBJ2-7, with 8 bases lining up with TRBD1. Looked up from germline, CDR1 is MDHEN and CDR2 is SYDVKM. V was pared by 3 bases and J by 3 bases, with 4 bases of the junction left unmatched. The CDR3 length is 14 residues. The CDR3 nucleotides are TGTGCCAGCAGTTTTCAGGGGGCGTTCTACGAGCAGTACTTC. It yields the protein CASSFQGAFYEQYF.